Included here is one T cell receptor beta chain sequence, with context. Its antigen is still unknown. The data were taken from a study of shared clonotypes between healthy human individuals. In the study overall: Plates per donor: three CD4 naive, three CD4 memory, two CD8 naive, one CD8 memory. Study findings and constraints: Among donors, clonotype sharing was expected to be affected by sequencing depth. Memory subsets had estimated richness that was generally smaller than that of naive subsets. Blood was the sole source, and tissue repertoires probably differ.

CDR1 and CDR2 (germline): SGHVS, FQNEAQ. The CDR3 is 17 amino acids. With 7 bases clipped from V and 7 bases from J, the junction kept 18 bases outside the gene matches. Some clones are missing from TCRdb's copy, which holds only in-frame ones; the method was immunoSEQ multiplex PCR. Of a few million clones in the sample, 80% to 95% were seen once. Source material: naive CD4+ T cells from PBMCs. Indicated subset: CD45RA+ positively selected. The chain joins TRBV7-8 to TRBJ2-1; TRBD2 matches 8 bases. The clonotype originates from a young man in good health. Some clones in this sample may be carry-over from other donors' samples. In nucleotides, the CDR3 is TGTGCCAGCACCACCCGGAGTAGCGGGAAAGGAGGAAATGAGCAGTTCTTC. Translating gives CASTTRSSGKGGNEQFF.